A selection of T cell receptor beta chains follows, all from one sample in a study of T-cell memory formation after mild COVID-19. One entry per CDR3 protein, called by TCRdb with MiXCR from the 5' RACE reads. The sample has around 370,000 distinct CDR3 sequences; around a fifth are singletons. The material sequenced was PBMCs or a T cell subset sorted from them (not recorded which). Source of these receptors: an adult woman who had mild COVID-19 (a few samples of this study predate the infection). Cell type and time point are not known. The CDR3 runs from the conserved cysteine through the conserved F or W. Fields, in order: J gene, V gene, clone size, D gene, CDR3 protein, CDR3 DNA. D genes are given only for firm matches. A clone size is listed for some rows: how often the clone was seen (once, few, many), or a class if it is expanded.

TRBJ2-7	TRBV6-5	few	TRBD1	CASSYFARGHQEQYF	TGTGCCAGCAGTTACTTTGCCAGGGGGCATCAGGAGCAGTACTTC
TRBJ1-6	TRBV27	-	-	CASRGLSANSPLHF	TGTGCCAGCAGGGGATTGTCTGCGAATTCACCCCTCCACTTT
TRBJ2-1	TRBV7-6	few	-	CASSPDVGSAQGVYNEQFF	TGTGCCAGCAGCCCCGACGTGGGGTCCGCCCAGGGTGTCTACAATGAGCAGTTCTTC
TRBJ1-3	TRBV12-3/TRBV12-4	-	-	CASSSGAGNTIYF	TGTGCCAGCAGTTCCGGGGCTGGAAACACCATATATTTT
TRBJ2-1	TRBV2	-	-	CASSGELAVYNEQFF	TGTGCCAGCAGTGGGGAACTAGCTGTCTACAATGAGCAGTTCTTC
TRBJ1-5	TRBV5-1	few	-	CASSSTGDWNQPQHF	TGCGCCAGCAGCTCCACCGGGGATTGGAATCAGCCCCAGCATTTT
TRBJ2-1	TRBV11-2	-	TRBD1	CASSLASSRGFGNEQFF	TGTGCCAGCAGCTTAGCCTCCAGCAGGGGGTTCGGGAATGAGCAGTTCTTC
TRBJ2-7	TRBV2	-	TRBD1	CASADRGPYEQYF	TGTGCCAGCGCCGACAGGGGGCCCTACGAGCAGTACTTC
TRBJ1-2	TRBV5-6	few	-	CASSPIPGHKNYGYTF	TGTGCCAGCAGCCCTATACCGGGACACAAGAACTATGGCTACACCTTC
TRBJ1-1	TRBV7-9	-	-	CASSSSQGGGRNTEAFF	TGTGCCAGCAGCTCCAGCCAGGGAGGGGGAAGAAACACTGAAGCTTTCTTT
TRBJ2-7	TRBV4-3	few	-	CASSPSAASYEQYF	TGCGCCAGCAGCCCGTCGGCCGCCTCCTACGAGCAGTACTTC
TRBJ2-7	TRBV7-9	few	TRBD1	CASSHGTGGEQYF	TGTGCCAGCAGCCACGGGACAGGAGGCGAGCAGTACTTC
TRBJ2-3	TRBV10-3	-	-	CAIKPQVSTDTQYF	TGTGCCATCAAGCCACAGGTTAGCACAGATACGCAGTATTTT
TRBJ2-1	TRBV7-9	few	TRBD2	CASSVSGRNNEQFF	TGTGCCAGCAGCGTTAGCGGGAGAAACAATGAGCAGTTCTTC
TRBJ2-3	TRBV7-2	-	TRBD2	CASSFEGLAVSTDTQYF	TGTGCCAGCAGCTTTGAGGGGCTAGCGGTCAGCACAGATACGCAGTATTTT
TRBJ2-2	TRBV24-1	-	-	CATSDPSRGATGELFF	TGTGCCACCAGTGATCCGTCGAGGGGGGCTACCGGGGAGCTGTTTTTT
TRBJ2-5	TRBV6-2/TRBV6-3	-	TRBD1	CASSYSGTVARETQYF	TGTGCCAGCAGTTACTCCGGGACAGTTGCTAGGGAGACCCAGTACTTC
TRBJ2-1	TRBV19	few	TRBD2	CASSMGTSGSREQFF	TGTGCCAGTAGTATGGGGACTAGCGGGAGTAGAGAGCAGTTCTTC
TRBJ2-7	TRBV10-3	many	TRBD2	CATHGTSGRVLREQYF	TGTGCCACCCACGGGACTAGCGGGAGGGTACTACGGGAGCAGTACTTC
TRBJ1-2	TRBV6-5	few	TRBD1	CASSNRDRRDYGYTF	TGTGCCAGCAGTAACCGGGACAGACGAGATTATGGCTACACCTTC
TRBJ2-3	TRBV5-1	-	TRBD2	CASSSLTSGRTDTQYF	TGCGCCAGCAGCTCGCTGACTAGCGGGAGGACAGATACGCAGTATTTT
TRBJ2-1	TRBV20-1	few	TRBD2	CSANGALAGSYNEQFF	TGCAGTGCCAATGGTGCCCTAGCGGGGAGCTACAATGAGCAGTTCTTC
TRBJ2-7	TRBV21-1	-	-	CASSKVDSYEQYF	TGTGCCAGCAGCAAAGTGGACTCCTACGAGCAGTACTTC